The sequence of this T cell receptor beta chain was determined in a study of blood T cell repertoires in COVID-19. Turning to the study itself: Acute and convalescent COVID-19 specimens originated in the United States, Italy and Spain. Sample material is recorded as cDNA or gDNA derived from T cells, B-cell-depleted T cells, or PBMCs.

Original handling: Reference gene primer amplification gave estimated nucleated cell counts. Assay used: immunoSEQ multiplex PCR; TCRdb lists only in-frame clones, some missing. Clonal size and the V and J genes are those of that table, whereas D and trimming came from the DNA. Of about 86,000 clones listed, 65% to 80% are singletons. The sequence derives from a man aged 65-85 years with acute or convalescent COVID-19. The specimen sequenced was peripheral blood.

CDR3 loop: CASSRNRERQPLHF. CDR3 DNA sequence: TGTGCCAGTAGTAGAAACAGGGAGAGACAACCCCTCCACTTT. The chain uses TRBV19 and TRBJ1-6; D possibly corresponds to TRBD1 (6 bases). Germline lookup yields CDR1 LNHDA and CDR2 SQIVND (reference sequence). The length of the CDR3 is 14 residues. Trimming removed 4 bases from V and 12 bases from J, with 16 bases in between.